The 12 T cell receptor beta chains below all came from one sample that was sequenced in a study of T cell repertoires in cytomegalovirus infection (dated by TCRdb to between 2018 and 2020). Sequenced using an Illumina HiSeq 1500. TCRdb reprocessed the public reads (quality trimming at Q25 with fastp, clone calling with MiXCR) and kept in-frame beta chains. One record per CDR3 amino acid sequence lists the most common genes and DNA. The sample table holds 54,000 or so distinct CDR3 sequences, of which 33% were seen once. The top ten clonotypes cover 55% to 75% of the sample. These receptors' targets are unknown. The material sequenced was PBMCs, sequenced either directly or after in vitro stimulation (not recorded which). Receptor source: a human donor in good health (CMV status not recorded). Some clones in this sample may be carry-over from other donors' samples.

This clonotype was observed once. V is TRBV2 and J is TRBJ1-6, with D possibly TRBD1 on 5 matching bases. From germline, CDR1 is SNHLY and CDR2 FYNNEI. The CDR3 covers 14 residues. V lost 7 bases to trimming and J lost 6 bases, with 13 bases between them. In nucleotides, the CDR3 is TGTGCCAGCATGCGGGGACGGATTAATTCACCCCTCCACTTT. It codes for CASMRGRINSPLHF.

This clonotype was observed at least ten times. The rearrangement links TRBV7-2 to TRBJ1-5; 7 positions agree with TRBD1. Unmatched junction bases numbered 5, after V lost 3 bases and J lost 6 bases. Germline V gives CDR1 SGHTA, CDR2 FQGNSA. The CDR3 loop spans 14 amino acids. The chain's CDR3 is CASSLRQGGQPQHF. The CDR3 DNA reads TGTGCCAGCAGCTTGAGACAGGGAGGTCAGCCCCAGCATTTT.

The gene calls are TRBV7-2 and TRBJ2-7, with D possibly being TRBD1 (6 bases). Trimming removed 1 base from V and 2 bases from J, with 9 bases in between. The CDR3 extends over 14 amino acids. Germline V gene sequence: CDR1 SGHTA, CDR2 FQGNSA. Here the CDR3 DNA reads TGTGCCAGCAGCTTAGGGACAGAGACCTACGAGCAGTACTTC. It is translated as CASSLGTETYEQYF.

The sample holds many counts of this clonotype. The chain is built from TRBV7-2 and TRBJ2-5; 11 positions agree with TRBD2. The germline V gene encodes CDR1 SGHTA and CDR2 FQGNSA. This CDR3 contains 16 residues. The trim removed 0 bases at V and 4 bases at J, leaving 4 bases unmatched. The CDR3 sequence: CASSLAHLAGGETQYF. The CDR3 bases are TGTGCCAGCAGCTTAGCGCATCTAGCGGGAGGAGAGACCCAGTACTTC.

This clonotype came up a few times. The rearrangement links TRBV12-3 or TRBV12-4 to TRBJ2-2; D not resolved. The V end was cut by 2 bases, the J end by 4 bases, with 5 bases between. The CDR3 consists of 13 residues. DNA for the CDR3: TGTGCCAGCAGTTTAACCGCCACCGGGGAGCTGTTTTTT. Its translation is CASSLTATGELFF.

The V and J genes are TRBV5-6 and TRBJ1-5; D possibly corresponds to TRBD1 (5 bases). From germline, CDR1 is SGHDT and CDR2 YYEEEE. Deletions cut 3 bases from V and 4 bases from J, with 11 bases between. CDR3 length equals 14 residues. CDR3 loop: CASSYRDFNQPQHF. The CDR3 DNA follows: TGTGCCAGCAGCTATCGGGACTTTAATCAGCCCCAGCATTTT.

With regard to this clonotype: Just one base apart from a much larger clone, this may be a read error. The J gene is TRBJ2-1, the V gene TRBV7-2; TRBD2 is a possible D gene (5 bases). This CDR3 region has 16 residues. Germline CDR1 is SGHTA and CDR2 is FQGNSA. This CDR3 reads CASSPPGVRFYDEQFF. CDR3 sequence (DNA): TGTGCCAGCAGCCCGCCCGGGGTTAGATTCTACGATGAGCAGTTCTTC.

This chain joins TRBV6-5 and TRBJ2-1; maybe TRBD2 (5 bases). The CDR3 consists of 12 residues. V shed 5 bases and J shed 7 bases, with 9 bases lying between them. Germline values: CDR1 MNHEY, CDR2 SVGAGI. In DNA, the CDR3 is TGTGCCAGCAGTCATCGCGGGAATGAGCAGTTCTTC. It is translated as CASSHRGNEQFF.

The genes are TRBV6-8 and TRBJ2-5; D remains unclear. The germline V gene has CDR1 MNHGY and CDR2 SAAAGT. The CDR3 totals 16 residues. With 3 bases removed from V and 2 bases from J, the gap between germline ends came to 16 bases. CDR3 loop: CASSYLRLAKQETQYF. In DNA form, the CDR3 reads TGTGCCAGCAGTTATCTCCGGTTAGCTAAACAAGAGACCCAGTACTTC.

The genes are TRBV7-6 and TRBJ2-7; 10 bases map to TRBD2. J gave up 3 bases and V 1 base, and 3 bases lay outside the gene matches. CDR3 length: 15 amino acids. From germline, CDR1 is SGHVS and CDR2 FNYEAQ. The CDR3 bases are TGTGCCAGCAGCTTAGACACTAGCGGGGTCTACGAGCAGTACTTC. It translates to CASSLDTSGVYEQYF.

The V and J genes are TRBV2 and TRBJ2-2, with D perhaps matching TRBD1 or TRBD2 (6 bases each). V dropped 6 bases and J dropped 6 bases, with 20 bases sitting between them. The CDR3 contains 16 residues. CDR1 and CDR2 (germline): SNHLY, FYNNEI. CDR3 in DNA: TGTGCCAGCAGCCCCTTGGGGGGCGGCCGTTCCGGGGAGCTGTTTTTT. Translating it yields CASSPLGGGRSGELFF. Based on the CDR3 plus reference TRBV2 and TRBJ2-2, the full variable domain is EPEVTQTPSHQVTQMGQEVILRCVPISNHLYFYWYRQILGQKVEFLVSFYNNEISEKSEIFDDQFSVERPDGSNFTLKIRSTKLEDSAMYFCASSPLGGGRSGELFFGEGSRLTVL.

The chain joins TRBV29-1 to TRBJ1-6; 7 bases line up with TRBD1. Germline loops: CDR1 SQVTM, CDR2 ANQGSEA. CDR3 length equals 13 residues. V was pared by 6 bases and J by 4 bases, with 3 bases of the junction left unmatched. The CDR3 nucleotides read TGCAGCGTCGGGACAGAGTATAATTCACCCCTCCACTTT. This translates into CSVGTEYNSPLHF.